A selection of T cell receptor beta chains follows, all from one sample in a study of T cell responses to AZD1222 COVID-19 vaccine. Using immunoSEQ multiplex PCR, the repertoire was profiled, and TCRdb retains in-frame clones only, with some absent. Of around 160,000 clones in the sample, about 93% were seen once. The starting material was peripheral blood, obtained on day 0 of MenACWY control vaccination. The source is an adult in good health. Each CDR3 is given with its conserved first and last residue. Fields, in order: D gene, V gene, clone size, J gene, CDR3 length, CDR3 protein, CDR3 DNA. A D gene is named only where the DNA matches it firmly. Size is omitted from some rows. Given values are once, few, many or a class for expanded clones.

NA	TRBV9	NA	TRBJ1-6	13	CASRTDFGSPLHF	TGTGCCAGCCGGACAGATTTCGGCTCACCCCTCCACTTT
TRBD1	TRBV2	NA	TRBJ1-2	13	CASMRGTVYGYTF	TGTGCCAGCATGCGGGGGACAGTCTATGGCTACACCTTC
NA	TRBV24-1	once	TRBJ2-2	15	CATSDSRTSTGELFF	TGTGCCACCTCAGATTCGCGGACGTCCACCGGGGAGCTGTTTTTT
NA	TRBV11-2	once	TRBJ1-5	15	CASSPGLADHQPQHF	TGTGCCAGCAGTCCCGGTTTGGCAGATCATCAGCCCCAGCATTTT
NA	TRBV28	NA	TRBJ2-5	14	CASSSGGEGETQYF	TGTGCCAGCAGCTCGGGTGGGGAAGGAGAGACCCAGTACTTC
TRBD1	TRBV15	once	TRBJ2-1	15	CATSRQGTGVNEQFF	TGTGCCACCAGCAGACAAGGGACAGGGGTGAATGAGCAGTTCTTC
TRBD1	TRBV7-9	NA	TRBJ1-1	18	CASSPGGQGNVMNTEAFF	TGTGCCAGCAGCCCAGGGGGACAGGGGAACGTGATGAACACTGAAGCTTTCTTT
TRBD1	TRBV19	NA	TRBJ2-7	14	CASGSGTGSYEQYF	TGTGCCAGTGGGTCCGGGACAGGGTCCTACGAGCAGTACTTC
TRBD1	TRBV23-1	NA	TRBJ1-1	21	CASRPPGQGPYYSYMNTEAFF	TGCGCCAGCAGACCGCCGGGACAGGGGCCCTATTATTCTTACATGAACACTGAAGCTTTCTTT
NA	TRBV5-1	NA	TRBJ2-2	15	CASSLGTRGTGELFF	TGCGCCAGCAGCTTGGGCACCCGGGGCACCGGGGAGCTGTTTTTT
NA	TRBV7-3	NA	TRBJ2-5	13	CASSFGEGETQYF	TGTGCCAGCAGCTTCGGTGAGGGAGAGACCCAGTACTTC
NA	TRBV11-2	few	TRBJ2-1	19	CASSLKSSWVVDPYNEQFF	TGTGCCAGCAGCTTAAAATCATCATGGGTGGTGGACCCCTACAATGAGCAGTTCTTC
NA	TRBV7-9	NA	TRBJ1-1	16	CASSPPGRQANTEAFF	TGTGCCAGCAGCCCCCCAGGAAGACAAGCGAACACTGAAGCTTTCTTT
NA	TRBV10-2	NA	TRBJ1-1	12	CASSDRTTEAFF	TGCGCCAGCAGTGATAGGACGACTGAAGCTTTCTTT
NA	TRBV7-2	NA	TRBJ2-7	14	CASSSDGSSYEQYF	TGTGCCAGCAGCTCCGACGGCTCTTCCTACGAGCAGTACTTC
NA	TRBV29-1	NA	TRBJ2-3	16	CSVEPLRRSGADTQYF	TGCAGCGTTGAGCCCCTCCGTCGGTCAGGGGCAGATACGCAGTATTTT
TRBD1	TRBV10-3	NA	TRBJ2-7	15	CAISEPTGGRYEQYF	TGTGCCATCAGTGAGCCGACAGGGGGTCGTTACGAGCAGTACTTC
NA	TRBV11-3	NA	TRBJ2-7	14	CASSLAGGSYEQYF	TGTGCCAGCAGCCTGGCTGGGGGCTCCTACGAGCAGTACTTC
NA	TRBV14	NA	TRBJ2-7	15	CASSQVAVHLYEQYF	TGTGCCAGCAGCCAAGTAGCTGTCCACCTATACGAGCAGTACTTC
NA	TRBV16	NA	TRBJ2-7	15	CASSRTGGSSYEQYF	TGTGCCAGCAGCCGGACTGGGGGGAGCTCCTACGAGCAGTACTTC
NA	TRBV7-3	once	TRBJ2-2	13	CASSLRRAGELFF	TGTGCCAGCAGCTTAAGGAGGGCCGGGGAGCTGTTTTTT
TRBD1	TRBV5-6	once	TRBJ2-7	16	CASSLVYSGQAYEQYF	TGTGCCAGCAGCTTGGTATATTCGGGACAGGCATACGAGCAGTACTTC
TRBD2	TRBV7-3	NA	TRBJ2-2	14	CASSLISGSGELFF	TGTGCCAGCAGCCTCATAAGCGGGAGCGGGGAGCTGTTTTTT
NA	TRBV7-2	NA	TRBJ1-2	15	CASSLDGAGDYGYTF	TGTGCCAGCAGCTTAGATGGGGCAGGGGACTATGGCTACACCTTC
NA	TRBV3-1/TRBV3-2	NA	TRBJ1-4	14	CASSQKGAIEKLFF	TGTGCCAGCAGCCAAAAAGGAGCCATTGAAAAACTGTTTTTT
NA	TRBV13	NA	TRBJ2-3	14	CASSFLLAKDTQYF	TGTGCCAGCAGCTTTTTACTAGCTAAGGATACGCAGTATTTT